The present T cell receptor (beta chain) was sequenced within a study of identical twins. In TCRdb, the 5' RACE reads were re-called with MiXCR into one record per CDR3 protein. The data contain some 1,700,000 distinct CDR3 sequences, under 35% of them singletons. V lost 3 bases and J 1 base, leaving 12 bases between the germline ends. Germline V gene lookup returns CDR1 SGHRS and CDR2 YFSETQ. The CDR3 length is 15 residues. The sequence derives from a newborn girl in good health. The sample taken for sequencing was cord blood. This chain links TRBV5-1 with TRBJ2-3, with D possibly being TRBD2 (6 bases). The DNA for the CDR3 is TGCGCCAGCAGCTCTCTAGCGTTCGGCACAGATACGCAGTATTTT. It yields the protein CASSSLAFGTDTQYF.